This T cell receptor beta chain was found in a study of blood T cell repertoires in COVID-19. Study background: From T cells, B-cell-depleted T cells, or PBMCs came the material, which was cDNA or gDNA.

Germline V gene sequence: CDR1 SNHLY, CDR2 FYNNEI. V shed 10 bases, J shed 7 bases, and the junction held 8 bases outside the gene matches. This CDR3 is built from 14 residues. TCRdb's table, derived via immunoSEQ multiplex PCR, lists solely in-frame clones and lacks some. The table has roughly 150,000 clones, 84% seen once; the top ten hold roughly 11%. The clonotype comes from a man between 65 and 85 years old with active or convalescent COVID-19. This sequence joins TRBV2 and TRBJ2-1; 12 bases line up with TRBD2. Sequenced: peripheral blood. The DNA of the CDR3 is TGTGCCACCAGGCCTAGCGGGAGGGGGAATGAGCAGTTCTTC. Translated: CATRPSGRGNEQFF. Full variable domain (outside the CDR3, taken from reference TRBV2 and TRBJ2-1): EPEVTQTPSHQVTQMGQEVILRCVPISNHLYFYWYRQILGQKVEFLVSFYNNEISEKSEIFDDQFSVERPDGSNFTLKIRSTKLEDSAMYFCATRPSGRGNEQFFGPGTRLTVL.